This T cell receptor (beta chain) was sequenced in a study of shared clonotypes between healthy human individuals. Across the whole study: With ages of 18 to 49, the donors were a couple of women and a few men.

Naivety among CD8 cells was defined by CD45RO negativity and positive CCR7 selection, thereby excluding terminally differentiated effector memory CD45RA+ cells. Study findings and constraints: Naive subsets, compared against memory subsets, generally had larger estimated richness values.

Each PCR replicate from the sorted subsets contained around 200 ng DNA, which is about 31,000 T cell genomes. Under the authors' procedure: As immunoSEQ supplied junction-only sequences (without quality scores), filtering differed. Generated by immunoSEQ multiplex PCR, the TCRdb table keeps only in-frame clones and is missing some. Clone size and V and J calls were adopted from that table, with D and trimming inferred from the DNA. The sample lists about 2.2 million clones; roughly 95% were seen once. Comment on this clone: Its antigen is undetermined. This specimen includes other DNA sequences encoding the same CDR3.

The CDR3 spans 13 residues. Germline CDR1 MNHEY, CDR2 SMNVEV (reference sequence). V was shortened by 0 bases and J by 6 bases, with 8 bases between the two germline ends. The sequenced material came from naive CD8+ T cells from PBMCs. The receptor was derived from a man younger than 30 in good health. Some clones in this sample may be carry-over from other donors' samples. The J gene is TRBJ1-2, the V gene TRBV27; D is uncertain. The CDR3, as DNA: TGTGCCAGCAGTTTATCGCTCGGGGATGGCTACACCTTC. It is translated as CASSLSLGDGYTF.